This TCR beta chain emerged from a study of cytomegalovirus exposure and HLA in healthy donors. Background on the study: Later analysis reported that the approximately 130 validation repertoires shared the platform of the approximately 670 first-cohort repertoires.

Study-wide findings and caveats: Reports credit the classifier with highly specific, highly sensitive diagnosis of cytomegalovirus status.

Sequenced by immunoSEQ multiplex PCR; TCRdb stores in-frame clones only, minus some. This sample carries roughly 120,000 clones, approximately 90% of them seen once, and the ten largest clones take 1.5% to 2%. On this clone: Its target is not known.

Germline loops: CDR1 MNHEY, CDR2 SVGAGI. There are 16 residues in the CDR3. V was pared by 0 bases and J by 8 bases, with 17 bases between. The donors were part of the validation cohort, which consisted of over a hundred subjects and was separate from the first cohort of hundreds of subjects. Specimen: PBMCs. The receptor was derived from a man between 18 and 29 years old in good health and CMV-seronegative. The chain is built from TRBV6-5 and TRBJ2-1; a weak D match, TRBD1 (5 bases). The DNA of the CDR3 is TGTGCCAGCAGTTACTCGAACAGGTTTTTCTCCTATGAGCAGTTCTTC. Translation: CASSYSNRFFSYEQFF.